These 20 T cell receptor beta chains share one sample of origin, sequenced in a study of technical replicates of blood from a handful of donors. Clones were read by immunoSEQ multiplex PCR, and TCRdb kept only the in-frame ones, dropping some. The sample has about 94,000 clones, less than 96% seen once. Sequencing was performed on T cells isolated from PBMCs. These receptors were obtained from a human donor in good health.

The chain uses TRBV29-1 and TRBJ1-1; TRBD1 aligns across 8 bases. Germline V gene lookup returns CDR1 SQVTM and CDR2 ANQGSEA. The V and J ends lost 7 bases and 4 bases, in that order; junction bases with no gene match: 5. This CDR3 has 12 residues. The CDR3 reads CSAFTGGTEAFF. CDR3 sequence (DNA): TGCAGCGCGTTCACAGGGGGCACTGAAGCTTTCTTT.

In its sample, this clone was seen a few times. The rearrangement links TRBV19 to TRBJ2-7, with a weak D call TRBD2 (6 bases). V was pared by 0 bases and J by 1 base, with 7 bases between. Germline V lookup: CDR1 LNHDA, CDR2 SQIVND (reference sequence). This CDR3 contains 14 residues. CDR3 loop: CASSIESGSYEQYF. In DNA, the CDR3 is TGTGCCAGTAGTATAGAAAGCGGGTCCTACGAGCAGTACTTC. The full variable domain, completed using reference TRBV19 and TRBJ2-7, is DGGITQSPKYLFRKEGQNVTLSCEQNLNHDAMYWYRQDPGQGLRLIYYSQIVNDFQKGDIAEGYSVSREKKESFPLTVTSAQKNPTAFYLCASSIESGSYEQYFGPGTRLTVT.

J is TRBJ2-3 and V is TRBV4-3, with TRBD1 identical over 8 bases. Per the germline V gene, CDR1 is LGHNA and CDR2 is YSLEER. V shed 3 bases and J 2 bases; nucleotides not matched to a gene: 13. This CDR3 has 18 residues. The CDR3 region is CASSHLTPAQGVTDTQYF. CDR3 bases: TGCGCCAGCAGCCACCTAACCCCCGCACAGGGGGTCACAGATACGCAGTATTTT.

The chain uses TRBV18 and TRBJ1-2; 11 bases agree with TRBD1. CDR1 and CDR2 from the germline V gene are KGHSH and LQKENI. Trimming cost V 2 bases and J 6 bases; bases outside gene matches: 11. The CDR3 sequence is 17 residues long. The CDR3 region is CASSPAGTGGNDHGYTF. CDR3 DNA sequence: TGTGCCAGCTCACCAGCCGGGACAGGGGGTAACGATCATGGCTACACCTTC.

The rearrangement uses TRBV28 and TRBJ2-2; 8 bases are a match to TRBD2. Germline V gene sequence: CDR1 MDHEN, CDR2 SYDVKM. This CDR3 is 15 amino acids long. Germline trimming cut 3 bases from V and 7 bases from J; bases unmatched to any gene: 7. The CDR3 DNA follows: TGTGCCAGCAGTTTCCTAGCGGGCCTTGTCGGGGAGCTGTTTTTT. This encodes CASSFLAGLVGELFF.

This clone appeared once. The rearrangement links TRBV5-5 to TRBJ1-1; D might be TRBD1 (6 bases). This CDR3 is 14 amino acids long. CDR1 is SGHKS, CDR2 YYEKEE, per germline (reference sequence). The ends were cut back, 0 bases at V and 7 bases at J, with 13 bases in the middle. CDR3 nucleotides: TGTGCCAGCAGCTTGGCCCCGGGGGGCAATGAAGCTTTCTTT. It is translated as CASSLAPGGNEAFF. Based on the CDR3 plus reference TRBV5-5 and TRBJ1-1, the full variable domain is DAGVTQSPTHLIKTRGQQVTLRCSPISGHKSVSWYQQVLGQGPQFIFQYYEKEERGRGNFPDRFSARQFPNYSSELNVNALLLGDSALYLCASSLAPGGNEAFFGQGTRLTVV.

V gene TRBV6-1 combines with J gene TRBJ1-1; D remains ambiguous. The germline V and J ends were trimmed by 7 bases and 7 bases, with 13 bases remaining between them. Looked up from germline, CDR1 is MNHNS and CDR2 is SASEGT. CDR3 size: 12 residues. CDR3 protein: CASMNGILEAFF. The DNA of the CDR3 is TGTGCCAGCATGAACGGTATTCTTGAAGCTTTCTTT.

In nucleotides, the CDR3 is TGTGCCAGCAGCTCGCTCGAGCGGGAGCGGGGTGAGCAGTTCTTC. Protein sequence: CASSSLERERGEQFF. The chain has TRBV7-8 and TRBJ2-1; 8 nucleotides match TRBD2. The germline gives CDR1 SGHVS, CDR2 FQNEAQ. This CDR3 has 15 residues. J gave up 9 bases and V 4 bases, and 11 bases lay outside the gene matches. The complete variable domain, with remaining parts taken from reference TRBV7-8 and TRBJ2-1, reads GAGVSQSPRYKVAKRGQDVALRCDPISGHVSLFWYQQALGQGPEFLTYFQNEAQLDKSGLPSDRFFAERPEGSVSTLKIQRTQQEDSAVYLCASSSLERERGEQFFGPGTRLTVL.

The chain employs TRBV9 and TRBJ2-2; 12 nucleotides agree with TRBD2. The CDR3 has 15 residues. The V gene end was trimmed by 0 bases and the J gene end by 7 bases; junction bases not matched to a gene: 1. Germline V gene lookup returns CDR1 SGDLS and CDR2 YYNGEE. The chain's CDR3 is CASSVAGLAGGELFF. DNA for the CDR3: TGTGCCAGCAGCGTAGCGGGACTAGCGGGCGGGGAGCTGTTTTTT.

This chain links TRBV19 with TRBJ1-5; weak D call: TRBD1 (5 bases). The germline CDR1 and CDR2 sequences are LNHDA and SQIVND (reference sequence). The CDR3 spans 16 residues. V lost 1 base and J lost 1, with 11 bases in between. The CDR3 is CASSIVGRVSNQPQHF. The DNA for the CDR3 is TGTGCCAGTAGTATAGTAGGCAGGGTAAGCAATCAGCCCCAGCATTTT.

CDR3 DNA: TGTGCCAGCAGCTTGGAAGCGATGCCCTACAATGAGCAGTTCTTC. This codes for CASSLEAMPYNEQFF. The J gene is TRBJ2-1, the V gene TRBV5-6; D not certain. The germline gives CDR1 SGHDT, CDR2 YYEEEE. The CDR3 consists of 15 residues. Trimming cost V 0 bases and J 2 bases, with 9 bases left between them. The full variable domain, with the rest looked up from reference TRBV5-6 and TRBJ2-1, is DAGVTQSPTHLIKTRGQQVTLRCSPKSGHDTVSWYQQALGQGPQFIFQYYEEEERQRGNFPDRFSGHQFPNYSSELNVNALLLGDSALYLCASSLEAMPYNEQFFGPGTRLTVL.

The chain combines TRBV6-1 with TRBJ2-7, with 9 nucleotides matching TRBD2. This CDR3 spans 15 amino acids. J was trimmed by 3 bases and V by 0 bases; bases with no gene match: 3. Germline V gene data show CDR1 as MNHNS and CDR2 as SASEGT. The CDR3 here is CASSEAAGGGYEQYF. In DNA form, the CDR3 reads TGTGCCAGCAGTGAAGCAGCGGGGGGTGGCTACGAGCAGTACTTC.

The chain uses TRBV6-4 and TRBJ2-2; D possibly corresponds to TRBD2 (8 bases). V lost 10 bases and J 6 bases, leaving 18 bases between the germline ends. CDR3 length: 14 residues. Germline assignment: CDR1 MRHNA and CDR2 SNTAGT. CDR3 amino acids: CATRGTAGAGELFF. CDR3 DNA: TGTGCCACTAGAGGGACAGCGGGAGCCGGGGAGCTGTTTTTT.

The chain employs TRBV4-1 and TRBJ2-1; D is possibly TRBD2 (5 bases). V was clipped by 4 bases and J by 0 bases, with 10 bases between them. Germline loops: CDR1 MGHRA, CDR2 YSYEKL. The length of the CDR3 is 15 residues. CDR3 coding DNA: TGCGCCAGCAGCCCCCGGGGTAACTCCTACAATGAGCAGTTCTTC. Its translation is CASSPRGNSYNEQFF.

This CDR3 is CASSATGDGWGYTF. The CDR3 nucleotides read TGCGCCAGCAGCGCGACAGGGGACGGATGGGGCTACACCTTC. The chain employs TRBV5-1 and TRBJ1-2; 8 bases agree with TRBD1. CDR3 length: 14 amino acids. The germline CDR1 and CDR2 sequences are SGHRS and YFSETQ. The junction had 10 bases not matched to a gene; V was cut back by 4 bases and J by 8 bases.

The chain joins TRBV7-2 to TRBJ1-5; unclear D gene. This CDR3 is 15 amino acids long. CDR1 is SGHTA and CDR2 is FQGNSA in the germline V gene. Between the trimmed V and J ends, which lost 1 base and 11 bases, there was a span of 18 bases. CDR3 sequence reads: CASSLGWAGREAQHF. The CDR3 DNA is TGTGCCAGCAGCTTAGGTTGGGCAGGCCGGGAGGCCCAGCATTTT.

This chain links TRBV12-5 with TRBJ2-7; TRBD2 matches 11 bases. Germline V CDR1 and CDR2: LGHNT, FRNRAP. Unmatched junction bases numbered 10, after V lost 5 bases and J lost 7 bases. This CDR3 spans 15 amino acids. CDR3: CASGPLLAGGGEQYF. CDR3 DNA: TGTGCTAGTGGTCCTCTCCTAGCGGGAGGAGGGGAGCAGTACTTC. Complete variable domain (other parts from reference TRBV12-5 and TRBJ2-7): DARVTQTPRHKVTEMGQEVTMRCQPILGHNTVFWYRQTMMQGLELLAYFRNRAPLDDSGMPKDRFSAEMPDATLATLKIQPSEPRDSAVYFCASGPLLAGGGEQYFGPGTRLTVT.

The CDR3 spells CAINGDYNEQFF. CDR3 coding DNA: TGTGCCATCAATGGAGACTACAATGAGCAGTTCTTC. The chain links TRBV10-3 to TRBJ2-1, with no clear D. V lost 7 bases and J lost 3, with 7 bases in between. Germline V CDR1 and CDR2: ENHRY, SYGVKD. The CDR3 is 12 amino acids.

The rearrangement links TRBV19 to TRBJ2-2; D gene unclear. Germline V gene lookup returns CDR1 LNHDA and CDR2 SQIVND (reference sequence). With 5 bases removed from V and 4 bases from J, the gap between germline ends came to 8 bases. The CDR3 covers 13 residues. The CDR3 DNA sequence: TGTGCCAGTAGTGTTCTCCCCACCGGGGAGCTGTTTTTT. It specifies CASSVLPTGELFF. Filled out from reference TRBV19 and TRBJ2-2, the complete variable domain reads DGGITQSPKYLFRKEGQNVTLSCEQNLNHDAMYWYRQDPGQGLRLIYYSQIVNDFQKGDIAEGYSVSREKKESFPLTVTSAQKNPTAFYLCASSVLPTGELFFGEGSRLTVL.

The J gene is TRBJ1-2, the V gene TRBV9; no clear D gene. The germline V gene has CDR1 SGDLS and CDR2 YYNGEE. The V and J ends lost 0 bases and 0 bases respectively, with 9 bases between them. The CDR3 extends over 15 amino acids. The CDR3 here is CASSVEAAPNYGYTF. CDR3 DNA sequence: TGTGCCAGCAGCGTAGAGGCGGCGCCTAACTATGGCTACACCTTC.